One and the same sample provided the 26 T cell receptor beta chains below, sequenced in a study of blood T cell repertoires in COVID-19. Assay used: immunoSEQ multiplex PCR; TCRdb lists only in-frame clones, some missing. The sample consists of 100,000 to 150,000 clones, over 75% of them appearing once. Material for sequencing was peripheral blood. The receptors derive from an elderly woman with acute or convalescent COVID-19.

The chain links TRBV5-4 to TRBJ2-5; D possibly corresponds to TRBD2 (6 bases). Germline assignment: CDR1 SGHNT and CDR2 YYREEE (reference sequence). V was pared by 4 bases and J by 2 bases, with 12 bases between. This CDR3 comprises 14 residues. CDR3 bases: TGTGCCAGCAGCCGAATAGCGGAACAAGAGACCCAGTACTTC. Protein: CASSRIAEQETQYF.

This clone was counted once. Here the CDR3 DNA reads TGTGCCAGCAGCCCACAGGGGGCAGTCGGGGGAAATACGCAGTATTTT. This encodes CASSPQGAVGGNTQYF. The chain links TRBV11-2 to TRBJ2-3; 9 positions agree with TRBD1. Germline CDR1 SGHAT, CDR2 FQNNGV. The CDR3 has 16 amino acids. V trimming: 5 bases; J trimming: 7 bases; junction bases outside the gene matches: 13.

The rearrangement links TRBV5-5 to TRBJ2-7; 7 bases align to TRBD2. V shed 7 bases and J 3 bases; nucleotides not matched to a gene: 4. The CDR3 runs 12 residues. CDR1 and CDR2 from the germline V gene are SGHKS and YYEKEE (reference sequence). The CDR3: CASGASGYEQYF. DNA for the CDR3: TGTGCCAGCGGGGCTAGCGGCTACGAGCAGTACTTC.

In DNA, the CDR3 is TGTGCCAGCGAGACGGGATTAGCCAAAAACATTCAGTACTTC. This sequence encodes CASETGLAKNIQYF. The V gene is TRBV6-5, the J gene TRBJ2-4; TRBD2 is a possible D gene (5 bases). The CDR3 length is 14 residues. The V and J ends lost 8 bases and 0 bases respectively, with 11 bases between them. The germline gives CDR1 MNHEY, CDR2 SVGAGI.

The CDR3 region is CASSQSRQSPGYTF. The CDR3 coding sequence is TGTGCCAGCAGCCAATCCCGACAGTCGCCAGGCTACACCTTC. J is TRBJ1-2 and V is TRBV3-1 (or the pseudogene TRBV3-2); weak D call: TRBD1 (5 bases). Trimming removed 2 bases at V and 8 bases at J, with 15 bases between. CDR3 length: 14 residues. From germline, CDR1 is LGHDT and CDR2 YNNKEL (reference sequence).

J is TRBJ2-2 and V is TRBV5-4; D remains unclear. The CDR3 contains 12 residues. Per germline, CDR1 SGHNT and CDR2 YYREEE (reference sequence). V was trimmed by 1 base and J by 7 bases, leaving 5 bases between them. This CDR3 reads CASSLTDGELFF. CDR3 bases: TGTGCCAGCAGCTTGACAGACGGGGAGCTGTTTTTT.

The chain has TRBV2 and TRBJ2-7, with D uncertain. CDR3 size: 13 residues. The V end lost 5 bases, the J end lost 2 bases, and 10 bases lay between the germline ends. In germline, CDR1 is SNHLY, CDR2 FYNNEI. The CDR3 sequence: CASSSQPPYEQYF. The CDR3 nucleotides are TGTGCCAGCAGTAGCCAACCCCCCTACGAGCAGTACTTC.

The rearrangement links TRBV19 to TRBJ1-5; 9 nucleotides align to TRBD1. CDR1 and CDR2 from the germline V gene are LNHDA and SQIVND (reference sequence). This CDR3 is built from 15 residues. With 5 bases clipped from V and 4 bases from J, the junction kept 6 bases outside the gene matches. CDR3 residues: CASSVQDRGNQPQHF. In DNA, the CDR3 is TGTGCCAGTAGTGTCCAGGACAGGGGAAATCAGCCCCAGCATTTT.

J is TRBJ2-7 and V is TRBV6-8; 7 bases are shared with TRBD1. V dropped 0 bases and J dropped 2; count of bases not matched to a gene: 28. The germline gives CDR1 MNHGY, CDR2 SAAAGT. The CDR3 is 23 residues long. The CDR3 loop is CASSYSKPRGWVRQSSTTYEQYF. CDR3 in DNA: TGTGCCAGCAGTTACTCGAAGCCCAGGGGGTGGGTACGACAGTCAAGTACTACCTACGAGCAGTACTTC.

The J gene is TRBJ2-7, the V gene TRBV4-2; 8 positions match TRBD2. The CDR3 runs to 16 residues. Trimming at V came to 1 base and at J to 6 bases, leaving 11 bases not matched to a gene. In germline, CDR1 is LGHNA, CDR2 YNFKEQ. The CDR3 DNA sequence: TGTGCCAGCAGCCAAGGGGTGCGGGGGGCTTCTAGCGAGCAGTACTTC. This encodes CASSQGVRGASSEQYF.

The rearrangement uses TRBV7-9 and TRBJ2-1, with a tentative D call TRBD2 (5 bases). The CDR3 has 15 residues. Germline V lookup: CDR1 SEHNR, CDR2 FQNEAQ (reference sequence). V shed 1 base and J shed 4 bases, with 11 bases lying between them. This CDR3 is CASSLGLASYNEQFF. The CDR3 coding sequence is TGTGCCAGCAGCTTAGGTCTAGCCTCTTACAATGAGCAGTTCTTC. Full variable domain (rest looked up from reference TRBV7-9 and TRBJ2-1): DTGVSQNPRHKITKRGQNVTFRCDPISEHNRLYWYRQTLGQGPEFLTYFQNEAQLEKSRLLSDRFSAERPKGSFSTLEIQRTEQGDSAMYLCASSLGLASYNEQFFGPGTRLTVL.

The J gene is TRBJ2-7, the V gene TRBV19; 7 bases line up with TRBD1. This CDR3 contains 16 residues. V was pared by 1 base and J by 2 bases, with 8 bases of the junction left unmatched. CDR1 is LNHDA and CDR2 is SQIVND in the germline V gene (reference sequence). The CDR3 bases are TGTGCCAGTAGTATAGCTGCAGGGGGAATAACCTACGAGCAGTACTTC. Encoded protein: CASSIAAGGITYEQYF.

The chain carries TRBV19 and TRBJ1-2; D gene uncertain. Trimming took off 4 bases at V and 0 bases at J, with 9 bases between the two ends. The length of the CDR3 is 14 residues. CDR1 is LNHDA and CDR2 is SQIVND in the germline V gene (reference sequence). The CDR3 region is CASSRGPSNYGYTF. The CDR3 DNA reads as TGTGCCAGTAGTAGAGGGCCTTCTAACTATGGCTACACCTTC.

V gene TRBV4-2 combines with J gene TRBJ2-1; TRBD2 aligns across 11 bases. Germline loops: CDR1 LGHNA, CDR2 YNFKEQ. J gave up 5 bases and V 1 base, and 7 bases lay outside the gene matches. The CDR3 has 17 amino acids. Written as DNA, the CDR3 is TGTGCCAGCAGCCAAGCAGTGTCTAGCGGGGGGAACAATGAGCAGTTCTTC. Encoded protein: CASSQAVSSGGNNEQFF.

The chain carries TRBV15 and TRBJ2-1, with D possibly being TRBD2 (6 bases). CDR1 is LNHNV, CDR2 YYDKDF, per germline (reference sequence). This CDR3 has 17 residues. Trimming removed 4 bases at V and 0 bases at J, with 16 bases between. The CDR3 nucleotides read TGTGCCACCAGCACCCTCACGGGGGACTCCTCCTACAATGAGCAGTTCTTC. Protein sequence: CATSTLTGDSSYNEQFF.

This rearrangement joins TRBV6-5 to TRBJ1-5, with 9 nucleotides matching TRBD1. There are 15 residues in the CDR3. The junction had 7 bases not matched to a gene; V was cut back by 5 bases and J by 5 bases. Germline values: CDR1 MNHEY, CDR2 SVGAGI. The DNA of the CDR3 is TGTGCCAGCAGTCGACAGGGGGGACTTGATCAGCCCCAGCATTTT. Its protein is CASSRQGGLDQPQHF.

This rearrangement joins TRBV3-1 (or the pseudogene TRBV3-2) to TRBJ1-4; the D gene is possibly TRBD1 (5 bases). Germline V gene sequence: CDR1 LGHDT, CDR2 YNNKEL (reference sequence). Trimming shortened V by 1 base and J by 4 bases, and 13 bases separated the two germline ends. This CDR3 has 16 amino acids. The CDR3 reads CASSQVGWQGNEKLFF. DNA for the CDR3: TGTGCCAGCAGCCAAGTAGGTTGGCAGGGTAATGAAAAACTGTTTTTT.

J is TRBJ2-1 and V is TRBV25-1; D may be TRBD1 (8 bases). The length of the CDR3 is 18 residues. The germline V gene encodes CDR1 MGHDK and CDR2 SYGVNS. V was clipped by 4 bases and J by 4 bases, with 23 bases between them. The chain's CDR3 is CASSARTGLGGIYNEQFF. For the CDR3, the DNA is TGTGCCAGCAGTGCCCGGACAGGGTTGGGGGGGATTTACAATGAGCAGTTCTTC.

The chain joins TRBV7-9 to TRBJ2-1; 13 nucleotides match TRBD2. The CDR3 is 17 residues long. CDR1 and CDR2 from the germline V gene are SEHNR and FQNEAQ (reference sequence). V was clipped by 4 bases and J by 0 bases; unmatched bases: 3. The CDR3 protein is CASSSRLAGGSYNEQFF. The CDR3 DNA follows: TGTGCCAGCAGCTCGAGACTAGCGGGGGGCTCCTACAATGAGCAGTTCTTC.

This chain joins TRBV6-6 and TRBJ1-2; D remains unclear. The CDR3 length is 14 residues. Per germline, CDR1 MNHNY and CDR2 SVGAGI (reference sequence). Deletions cut 0 bases from V and 2 bases from J, with 7 bases between. CDR3 loop: CASSYSGGNYGYTF. CDR3 bases: TGTGCCAGCAGTTACTCGGGAGGGAACTATGGCTACACCTTC.

The chain is built from TRBV6-2 or TRBV6-3 and TRBJ2-5; TRBD2 aligns across 15 bases. V was pared by 4 bases and J by 4 bases, with 4 bases of the junction left unmatched. Germline V CDR1 and CDR2: MNHEY, SVGEGT. The CDR3 extends over 16 amino acids. CDR3 in DNA: TGTGCCAGCAGTTCCGGACTAGCGGGGGGGCGAGAGACCCAGTACTTC. Translated, it gives CASSSGLAGGRETQYF.

The chain uses TRBV5-1 and TRBJ2-3, with 9 nucleotides matching TRBD2. The CDR3 consists of 17 residues. Trimming cost V 0 bases and J 2 bases; bases outside gene matches: 7. The germline V gene has CDR1 SGHRS and CDR2 YFSETQ. CDR3 protein: CASSLDGGGAITDTQYF. DNA for the CDR3: TGCGCCAGCAGCTTGGATGGCGGGGGGGCGATCACAGATACGCAGTATTTT. Drawing the rest from reference TRBV5-1 and TRBJ2-3, the complete variable domain is KAGVTQTPRYLIKTRGQQVTLSCSPISGHRSVSWYQQTPGQGLQFLFEYFSETQRNKGNFPGRFSGRQFSNSRSEMNVSTLELGDSALYLCASSLDGGGAITDTQYFGPGTRLTVL.

Concerning this clone: This specimen includes other DNA sequences encoding the same CDR3. J is TRBJ1-6 and V is TRBV5-1; TRBD1 agrees at 8 bases. The germline V gene has CDR1 SGHRS and CDR2 YFSETQ. With 4 bases clipped from V and 6 bases from J, the junction kept 9 bases outside the gene matches. The CDR3 is made up of 16 amino acids. The CDR3 DNA reads TGCGCCAGCAGCCCTGAGCAGGGGGCGAGTAATTCACCCCTCCACTTT. Its translation: CASSPEQGASNSPLHF.

The chain joins TRBV6-1 to TRBJ2-1, with TRBD2 as a possible D gene (6 bases). Germline CDR1 MNHNS, CDR2 SASEGT. V was trimmed by 2 bases and J by 0 bases, leaving 11 bases between them. CDR3 length equals 16 residues. In DNA form, the CDR3 reads TGTGCCAGCAGTGAATATGCGGGGAACTCCTACAATGAGCAGTTCTTC. This gives the protein CASSEYAGNSYNEQFF.

V usage is TRBV11-1 and J usage is TRBJ2-7, with TRBD1 matching over 10 bases. Trimming cost V 3 bases and J 4 bases; bases outside gene matches: 3. Per germline, CDR1 SGHAT and CDR2 FQDESV (reference sequence). CDR3 length: 14 amino acids. CDR3 protein: CASSFGQGVYEQYF. CDR3 DNA: TGTGCCAGCAGCTTCGGACAGGGGGTATACGAGCAGTACTTC.

The J gene is TRBJ1-3, the V gene TRBV5-1; D is unresolved. V lost 4 bases, J lost 4 bases, and 18 bases lay in between. The CDR3 loop spans 16 amino acids. From germline, CDR1 is SGHRS and CDR2 YFSETQ. CDR3 amino acids: CASSPADGLFGNTIYF. CDR3 DNA: TGCGCCAGCAGCCCAGCGGATGGTCTTTTCGGAAACACCATATATTTT.